A single sample is the source of the 30 T cell receptor beta chains below, sequenced in a study of T cell responses to AZD1222 COVID-19 vaccine. Assay used: immunoSEQ multiplex PCR; TCRdb lists only in-frame clones, some missing. The sample holds about 180,000 clones, 80% to 95% seen once. The sequenced sample was peripheral blood, obtained 28 days after the second AZD1222 dose. Receptors were obtained from an adult who received the AZD1222 COVID-19 vaccine.

CDR3 sequence (DNA): TGTGCCACCAGCAGAGATCGCGGGGACACAGATACGCAGTATTTT. It codes for CATSRDRGDTDTQYF. This chain joins TRBV15 and TRBJ2-3; TRBD2 might be the D (6 bases). Trimming took off 0 bases at V and 2 bases at J, with 9 bases between the two ends. In germline, CDR1 is LNHNV, CDR2 YYDKDF (reference sequence). CDR3 size: 15 residues.

The CDR3 nucleotides read TGCGCCAGCAGCCAAACCGGGGGCTCTGGGGCCAACGTCCTGACTTTC. Amino acids: CASSQTGGSGANVLTF. This chain uses TRBV4-1 with TRBJ2-6; maybe TRBD2 (6 bases). Trimming took 2 bases from V and 0 from J, leaving 8 bases between them. Germline assignment: CDR1 MGHRA and CDR2 YSYEKL. The CDR3 runs 16 residues.

The chain links TRBV19 to TRBJ2-7; unclear D gene. The CDR3 covers 13 residues. CDR1 and CDR2 from the germline V gene are LNHDA and SQIVND (reference sequence). V was shortened by 3 bases and J by 6 bases, with 12 bases between the two germline ends. In DNA form, the CDR3 reads TGTGCCAGTAGTATTGGACGGGTTTCCGAGCAGTACTTC. Translated: CASSIGRVSEQYF.

This clone was recorded a few times. CDR3 sequence: CASSLVGSWSTDTQYF. The CDR3 DNA is TGTGCCAGCAGCTTAGTCGGATCGTGGTCAACAGATACGCAGTATTTT. The chain links TRBV11-2 to TRBJ2-3; D is unclear. The V end was cut by 1 base, the J end by 3 bases, with 14 bases between. The CDR3 runs to 16 residues. Germline V gene sequence: CDR1 SGHAT, CDR2 FQNNGV.

The chain couples TRBV3-1 (or the pseudogene TRBV3-2) to TRBJ2-7; no definite D call. CDR1 is LGHDT, CDR2 YNNKEL, per germline (reference sequence). V lost 3 bases, J lost 7 bases, and 10 bases lay in between. The CDR3 extends over 12 amino acids. The CDR3 nucleotides are TGTGCCAGCAGCCAGTCCATGGGGGAGCAGTACTTC. Encoded protein: CASSQSMGEQYF.

The chain carries TRBV19 and TRBJ1-5; TRBD1 agrees at 7 bases. CDR3 length: 16 residues. Germline trimming cut 7 bases from V and 3 bases from J; bases unmatched to any gene: 12. Germline V gene lookup returns CDR1 LNHDA and CDR2 SQIVND (reference sequence). The CDR3 loop reads CASTTRDSGANQPQHF. The CDR3 nucleotides read TGTGCCAGTACGACCCGGGACAGTGGAGCCAATCAGCCCCAGCATTTT.

As for this clone: An end of the junction differs from the germline gene, which may be a read error. The rearrangement joins TRBV4-2 to TRBJ2-3; TRBD2 agrees at 8 bases. The CDR3 totals 16 residues. CDR1 and CDR2 (germline): LGHNA, YNFKEQ. The CDR3 DNA is TGTGCCAGCAGTCAAGAACTAGCGGTCCGCACAGATACGCAGTATTTT. Amino acids: CASSQELAVRTDTQYF.

The V call is TRBV3-1 (or the pseudogene TRBV3-2), the J call TRBJ1-6; 9 nucleotides agree with TRBD1. The CDR3 is 15 amino acids. With V trimmed by 1 base and J by 14 bases, 9 bases remained unmatched. The germline V gene encodes CDR1 LGHDT and CDR2 YNNKEL (reference sequence). CDR3 bases: TGTGCCAGCAGCCAAGTGGGACAGGGAGTTCGGACCCTCCACTTT. Amino acids: CASSQVGQGVRTLHF.

The chain uses TRBV11-1 and TRBJ2-3; no clear D gene. Trimming shortened V by 5 bases and J by 4 bases, and 13 bases separated the two germline ends. Germline V gene data show CDR1 as SGHAT and CDR2 as FQDESV (reference sequence). The CDR3 is 14 amino acids. The CDR3 sequence is CASSLSRVPDTQYF. The CDR3 DNA reads TGTGCCAGCAGCCTCTCTAGAGTTCCAGATACGCAGTATTTT.

The chain has TRBV12-3 or TRBV12-4 and TRBJ1-2; no reliable D call. V was shortened by 5 bases and J by 0 bases, with 4 bases between the two germline ends. CDR3 size: 12 residues. Here the CDR3 DNA reads TGTGCCAGCAGTGGGCCTAACTATGGCTACACCTTC. It specifies CASSGPNYGYTF.

The genes are TRBV11-2 and TRBJ2-5; 12 bases agree with TRBD2. V shed 2 bases and J 1 base; nucleotides not matched to a gene: 8. The CDR3 covers 18 residues. CDR1 SGHAT and CDR2 FQNNGV come from the germline V gene. The CDR3 DNA reads TGTGCCAGCAGCTTAACACTAGCGGGGGGAGACCTCCAAGAGACCCAGTACTTC. It encodes CASSLTLAGGDLQETQYF.

The CDR3 region has the DNA TGTGCCAGCAGCTTAGATCGGGGGGGCTACGAGCAGTACTTC. Translating gives CASSLDRGGYEQYF. The chain is built from TRBV11-2 and TRBJ2-7; 8 bases line up with TRBD2. V lost 0 bases and J lost 3; bases outside the gene matches: 1. CDR1 is SGHAT and CDR2 is FQNNGV in the germline V gene. This CDR3 is built from 14 residues.

This clone was recorded once. The chain uses TRBV2 and TRBJ2-5, with 7 nucleotides matching TRBD1. This CDR3 is 15 amino acids long. Germline assignment: CDR1 SNHLY and CDR2 FYNNEI. V was clipped by 0 bases and J by 9 bases; unmatched bases: 10. CDR3 amino acids: CASSEAPDRVGPQYF. The CDR3 DNA reads TGTGCCAGCAGTGAAGCGCCCGACAGGGTGGGGCCCCAGTACTTC.

The chain employs TRBV2 and TRBJ1-5; possibly TRBD1 for D (6 bases). This CDR3 has 16 residues. The germline V gene has CDR1 SNHLY and CDR2 FYNNEI. The V and J ends lost 6 bases and 5 bases respectively, with 20 bases between them. For the CDR3, the DNA is TGTGCCAGCAGAGACTACTTTGGGGGGCGCGATCAGCCCCAGCATTTT. This codes for CASRDYFGGRDQPQHF.

The chain links TRBV18 to TRBJ2-2; perhaps D is TRBD1 or TRBD2 (5 bases each). The V end was cut by 4 bases, the J end by 5 bases, with 17 bases between. Germline V gene lookup returns CDR1 KGHSH and CDR2 LQKENI. The CDR3 has 16 amino acids. The CDR3 DNA reads TGTGCCAGCTCACGGTCGGGGCCTCCATGGACCGGGGAGCTGTTTTTT. Translation gives CASSRSGPPWTGELFF.

This clone has a single count. This chain uses TRBV28 with TRBJ1-5, with 7 bases that match TRBD1. Per the germline V gene, CDR1 is MDHEN and CDR2 is SYDVKM. The CDR3 spans 14 residues. The junction had 4 bases not matched to a gene; V was cut back by 3 bases and J by 5 bases. CDR3 amino acids: CASSFRQGHQPQHF. DNA for the CDR3: TGTGCCAGCAGTTTTAGACAGGGCCATCAGCCCCAGCATTTT.

This sequence joins TRBV19 and TRBJ1-5, with D uncertain. CDR1 is LNHDA and CDR2 is SQIVND in the germline V gene (reference sequence). This CDR3 is built from 13 residues. V was cut by 3 bases and J by 2 bases, with 5 bases left in between. The CDR3 DNA is TGTGCCAGTAGTATGGCAGGCAATCAGCCCCAGCATTTT. Translating gives CASSMAGNQPQHF.

The V call is TRBV6-5, the J call TRBJ1-4, with a tentative D call TRBD1 (5 bases). The germline V gene has CDR1 MNHEY and CDR2 SVGAGI. The CDR3 sequence is 15 residues long. V was clipped by 6 bases and J by 1 base, with 12 bases between them. CDR3 bases: TGTGCCAGCAGCAGGGTCCTCGTAACTAATGAAAAACTGTTTTTT. Its translation: CASSRVLVTNEKLFF.

This chain connects TRBV18 to TRBJ1-1; possibly TRBD1 for D (6 bases). The CDR3 consists of 14 residues. Trimming removed 3 bases from V and 0 bases from J, with 8 bases in between. Germline-derived CDR1 and CDR2 are KGHSH and LQKENI. CDR3 in DNA: TGTGCCAGCTCACCTCGGACAGTGAACACTGAAGCTTTCTTT. It translates to CASSPRTVNTEAFF.

The chain carries TRBV5-1 and TRBJ2-2, with 12 bases aligning to TRBD1. Trimming cost V 3 bases and J 4 bases; bases outside gene matches: 4. Looked up from germline, CDR1 is SGHRS and CDR2 is YFSETQ. The CDR3 is made up of 16 amino acids. CDR3 coding DNA: TGCGCCAGCAGCTCGGGGACAGGGGGCACCACCGGGGAGCTGTTTTTT. Its protein is CASSSGTGGTTGELFF.

The chain joins TRBV6-5 to TRBJ2-5; 7 bases line up with TRBD1. This CDR3 is built from 15 residues. Trimming removed 6 bases from V and 4 bases from J; junction bases left unmatched: 11. Germline V lookup: CDR1 MNHEY, CDR2 SVGAGI. This chain's CDR3 is CASRPTRQGGETQYF. Written as DNA, the CDR3 is TGTGCCAGCAGACCAACGAGACAGGGTGGAGAGACCCAGTACTTC.

This rearrangement joins TRBV7-9 to TRBJ2-2; tentatively, D is TRBD1 (5 bases). From germline, CDR1 is SEHNR and CDR2 FQNEAQ (reference sequence). CDR3 length equals 16 residues. V was cut by 2 bases and J by 3 bases, with 13 bases left in between. CDR3 nucleotides: TGTGCCAGCAGCTTATTCCAGGGCCACTACACCGGGGAGCTGTTTTTT. It codes for CASSLFQGHYTGELFF.

The rearrangement uses TRBV3-1 (or the pseudogene TRBV3-2) and TRBJ2-2; 8 bases match TRBD2. This CDR3 spans 14 amino acids. Germline CDR1 reads LGHDT; CDR2 reads YNNKEL (reference sequence). V lost 3 bases and J lost 8; bases outside the gene matches: 5. In nucleotides, the CDR3 is TGTGCCAGCAGCCATCGGCGGGGGGCGGGGGAGCTGTTTTTT. Protein sequence: CASSHRRGAGELFF.

The rearrangement links TRBV18 to TRBJ2-5, with TRBD2 as a possible D gene (5 bases). From germline, CDR1 is KGHSH and CDR2 LQKENI. V was cut by 3 bases and J by 1 base, with 12 bases left in between. The CDR3 has 15 residues. The CDR3 here is CASSPIGGFQETQYF. CDR3 sequence (DNA): TGTGCCAGCTCACCGATAGGCGGGTTCCAAGAGACCCAGTACTTC.

The chain couples TRBV5-6 to TRBJ1-5; no definite D call. The CDR3 has 12 residues. CDR1 SGHDT and CDR2 YYEEEE come from the germline V gene. V was trimmed by 5 bases and J by 5 bases, leaving 8 bases between them. CDR3 sequence: CASSKLYQPQHF. CDR3 DNA: TGTGCCAGCAGTAAGTTGTATCAGCCCCAGCATTTT.

This clone came up a few times. The sample carries other DNA sequences with the same CDR3. The V gene is TRBV9, the J gene TRBJ1-2; possible D gene TRBD1, 5 bases. Trimming pared 4 bases from V and 6 bases from J, leaving 13 bases between. Germline V CDR1 and CDR2: SGDLS, YYNGEE. The CDR3 totals 13 residues. The chain's CDR3 is CASSPGGRDGYTF. CDR3 sequence (DNA): TGTGCCAGCAGCCCCGGGGGAAGGGATGGCTACACCTTC.

This chain joins TRBV29-1 and TRBJ1-4, with 7 bases aligning to TRBD1. Trimming cost V 7 bases and J 4 bases; bases outside gene matches: 12. Germline loops: CDR1 SQVTM, CDR2 ANQGSEA. The CDR3 sequence is 15 residues long. CDR3: CSAGGRGNLNEKLFF. CDR3 DNA sequence: TGCAGCGCAGGAGGCAGGGGGAACCTTAATGAAAAACTGTTTTTT.

The chain links TRBV10-1 to TRBJ2-7; possibly TRBD2 for D (5 bases). This CDR3 is 12 amino acids long. Trimming pared 5 bases from V and 6 bases from J, leaving 11 bases between. Germline V gene lookup returns CDR1 WNHNN and CDR2 SYGVQD (reference sequence). CDR3 DNA sequence: TGCGCCAGCAGTTGGAACGAGGGCGAGCAGTACTTC. Protein: CASSWNEGEQYF.

The chain couples TRBV18 to TRBJ2-5; TRBD1 might be the D (5 bases). The CDR3 is made up of 13 amino acids. The ends were cut back, 8 bases at V and 2 bases at J, with 12 bases in the middle. CDR1 and CDR2 from the germline V gene are KGHSH and LQKENI. The CDR3 coding sequence is TGTGCCAGCCGATCGACAGAACAAGAGACCCAGTACTTC. Protein product: CASRSTEQETQYF.

This clone was counted once. The chain uses TRBV7-3 and TRBJ2-2, with TRBD1 as a possible D gene (6 bases). Trimming removed 4 bases from V and 1 base from J, with 13 bases in between. Germline assignment: CDR1 SGHTA and CDR2 FQGTGA. The CDR3 sequence is 16 residues long. CDR3 in DNA: TGTGCCAGCAGCTCCGCCGGGACACAGAACACCGGGGAGCTGTTTTTT. Its protein is CASSSAGTQNTGELFF.